The present T cell receptor beta chain was sequenced within a study of PD-1 blockade in classical Hodgkin lymphoma (dated by TCRdb to 2020 to 2022). Background on the whole study: Nivolumab dosing was 3 mg/kg intravenously every 2 weeks, continuing until either disease progression or unacceptable toxicity. The study used TCR beta sequencing and CyTOF to define a peripheral blood immune signature of response to PD-1 blockade in classical Hodgkin lymphoma. Points the paper makes about the study in general: Diversity was lower in patients who began nivolumab less than 1 year after ASCT, so these patients were left out of later analyses to avoid confounding by immune reconstitution. Only a single clinical trial cohort was studied, and what caused the repertoire differences, possibly disease activity or prior therapy, remained undefined. Baseline TCR diversity was reported to be lower in newly diagnosed patients than in healthy donors and to be lower still in relapsed/refractory patients. Baseline diversity similar to that of newly diagnosed patients was observed in trial patients achieving complete response, whereas significantly lower diversity was observed in partial responders and progressors. By C4D1, a significant rise was seen in CD4+ TCR diversity but not in CD8+ TCR diversity (p=0.0027 vs p=0.16), and the rise was most apparent among complete responders (p=0.02).

Genomic DNA was extracted with the Qiagen DNeasy kit from unsorted PBMCs and from negatively selected CD4+ and CD8+ fractions. TCR beta CDR3 regions were subjected to amplification by immunoSEQ multiplex PCR with primers that anneal to V and J segments. A synthetic immune receptor repertoire was used to minimize amplification bias, and any remaining bias was removed computationally after sequencing. The paper's processing steps were these. Custom Python scripts were used to quantify repertoire diversity as the Shannon entropy index. Unsorted, CD4+ and CD8+ repertoires were analyzed separately, except in combined analyses where CD4+ and CD8+ sequences were merged in silico. Clonal expansion was defined as at least a 2-fold frequency increase after treatment relative to C1D1, with a pseudocount of 0.5 for undetected baseline clones. Clones with 0 or 1 copy at C1D1 were classified as singleton clones, and clones with 2 or more copies were classified as non-singleton clones. Clones expanded in unsorted samples were labelled as CD4+, CD8+ or unknown by matching protein sequences in sorted samples from the same patient. Wilcoxon tests on paired samples were used to test changes in diversity from C1D1 to C4D1. Drawn from immuneACCESS, this table holds only the in-frame rearrangements with V and J called that TCRdb kept. Clones are partly lost; checked studies trace under half to an unresolved V gene and leave the rest unexplained. That table gives V, J and clone size, and the DNA gave D and trimming. A total of about 13,000 clones appear in this sample, roughly 84% of them only once. The ten largest make up roughly 26% of the sample.

The meaning of the sample's time point label: cycle 1 day 1 (C1D1), immediately before nivolumab initiation. Every trial patient had relapsed after autologous stem cell transplantation, and cohorts A, B and C differed in prior brentuximab vedotin exposure. The trial cohort included 50 or so patients with relapsed/refractory classical Hodgkin lymphoma, and each patient had a best overall response of complete response, partial response or progressive disease. Single-agent nivolumab was administered to trial patients in the multi-cohort phase II CheckMate 205 trial. An independent review committee assessed best overall response using the 2007 International Working Group response criteria. Trial PBMCs were collected just before the start of nivolumab (C1D1) and during therapy at cycle 2 day 1 and cycle 4 day 1. After peripheral blood was drawn into 8 mL Vacutainer Cell Preparation Tubes, PBMCs were isolated by centrifugation and then cryopreserved.

This clone was observed once. Its target antigen remains unknown. No base quality information exists; no much larger clone differs at one position. The trim is 0 bases for V and 3 bases for J, with a gap of 6 bases between the germline ends. There are 14 amino acids in the CDR3, from cysteine to phenylalanine inclusive. The retained sequence is limited to the CDR3, 42 bases, with the frame set at the first base. Taken from the germline V gene, the CDR1 and CDR2 loops are SGHVS and FQNEAQ. Sequenced material: peripheral blood mononuclear cells (PBMCs), taken at baseline. The chain is assembled from TRBV7-8 and TRBJ1-3; the D gene remains uncertain. This clonotype originated in a human donor with classical Hodgkin lymphoma. The CDR3 reads as follows: CASSLAPDGNTIYF. The DNA sequence is TGTGCCAGCAGCTTAGCGCCCGATGGAAACACCATATATTTT.